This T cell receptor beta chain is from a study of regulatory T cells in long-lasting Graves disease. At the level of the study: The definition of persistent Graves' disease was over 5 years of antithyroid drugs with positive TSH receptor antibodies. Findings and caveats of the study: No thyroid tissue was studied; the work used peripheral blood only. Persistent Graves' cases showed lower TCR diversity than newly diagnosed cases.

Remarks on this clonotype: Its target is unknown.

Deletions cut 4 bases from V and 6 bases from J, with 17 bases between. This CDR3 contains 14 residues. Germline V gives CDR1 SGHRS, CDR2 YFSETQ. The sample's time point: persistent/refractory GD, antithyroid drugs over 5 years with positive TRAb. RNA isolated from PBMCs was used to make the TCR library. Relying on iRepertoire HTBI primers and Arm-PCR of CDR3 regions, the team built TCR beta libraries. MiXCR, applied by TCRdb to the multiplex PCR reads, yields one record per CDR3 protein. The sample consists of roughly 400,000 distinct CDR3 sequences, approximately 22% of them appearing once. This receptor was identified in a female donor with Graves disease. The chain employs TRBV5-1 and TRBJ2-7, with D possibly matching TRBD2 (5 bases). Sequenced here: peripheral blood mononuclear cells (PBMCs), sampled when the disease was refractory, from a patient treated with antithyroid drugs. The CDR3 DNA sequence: TGCGCCAGCAGCATCTTAACGGCCGGGATCGAGCAGTACTTC. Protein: CASSILTAGIEQYF.